These 23 T cell receptor beta chains were sequenced from one sample in a study of blood T cell repertoires in COVID-19. Sequenced by immunoSEQ multiplex PCR; TCRdb stores in-frame clones only, minus some. There are more than 20,000 clones in the sample; 85% to 90% occur only once, and approximately 24% lies in the top ten. Source material: peripheral blood. These receptors originate from a human donor with active COVID-19. The donor label of this sample is uncertain.

The V and J genes are TRBV6-5 and TRBJ2-7, with 10 positions matching TRBD1. Germline CDR1 reads MNHEY; CDR2 reads SVGAGI. V lost 9 bases to trimming and J lost 7 bases; unmatched junction nucleotides: 9. This CDR3 region has 13 residues. CDR3 DNA sequence: TGTGCCAGATCCAGGGACAGGGGAGGTGAGCAGTACTTC. Protein sequence: CARSRDRGGEQYF.

The gene calls are TRBV5-6 and TRBJ2-7; D is possibly TRBD1 (5 bases). This CDR3 has 14 amino acids. Trimming took off 3 bases at V and 0 bases at J, with 10 bases between the two ends. Germline CDR1 is SGHDT and CDR2 is YYEEEE. The CDR3 nucleotides read TGTGCCAGCAGCTCTCGGACATCCTCCTACGAGCAGTACTTC. This sequence encodes CASSSRTSSYEQYF.

J is TRBJ2-4 and V is TRBV24-1; TRBD1 is a possible D gene (6 bases). The CDR3 extends over 15 amino acids. Germline CDR1 KGHDR, CDR2 SFDVKD. With 3 bases removed from V and 3 bases from J, the gap between germline ends came to 11 bases. The CDR3: CATSDSKGDKNIQYF. CDR3 DNA sequence: TGTGCCACCAGTGATAGCAAGGGGGACAAAAACATTCAGTACTTC.

The chain couples TRBV29-1 to TRBJ1-1, with 10 bases identical to TRBD1. The germline CDR1 and CDR2 sequences are SQVTM and ANQGSEA. The CDR3 loop spans 14 amino acids. Losses at the gene ends were 3 bases for V and 4 bases for J; bases not matched to a gene: 5. In DNA, the CDR3 is TGCAGCGTTGAGCGGACAGGGGGGGTCACTGAAGCTTTCTTT. Translated: CSVERTGGVTEAFF. The full variable domain, in which reference TRBV29-1 and TRBJ1-1 provide the parts outside the CDR3, is SAVISQKPSRDICQRGTSLTIQCQVDSQVTMMFWYRQQPGQSLTLIATANQGSEATYESGFVIDKFPISRPNLTFSTLTVSNMSPEDSSIYLCSVERTGGVTEAFFGQGTRLTVV.

The CDR3 here is CAWSLVAGLEQYF. In DNA form, the CDR3 reads TGTGCCTGGTCCCTAGTAGCGGGGTTGGAGCAGTACTTC. The chain couples TRBV30 to TRBJ2-7; 8 nucleotides agree with TRBD2. The V and J ends lost 5 bases and 7 bases, in that order; junction bases with no gene match: 10. CDR1 is GTSNPN and CDR2 is SVGIG in the germline V gene (reference sequence). The CDR3 spans 13 residues. The full variable domain, completed using reference TRBV30 and TRBJ2-7, is SQTIHQWPATLVQPVGSPLSLECTVEGTSNPNLYWYRQAAGRGLQLLFYSVGIGQISSEVPQNLSASRPQDRQFILSSKKLLLSDSGFYLCAWSLVAGLEQYFGPGTRLTVT.

The rearrangement joins TRBV6-4 to TRBJ1-2; 8 bases line up with TRBD1. CDR1 and CDR2 (germline): MRHNA, SNTAGT. The CDR3 spans 15 residues. J lost 8 bases, V lost 2 bases, and 10 bases had no gene match. The CDR3 DNA sequence: TGTGCCAGCAGTGACCCCGGACAGGGTATCGAGGGCTACACCTTC. Its protein is CASSDPGQGIEGYTF.

The CDR3 sequence is CASSPSTTGSLLGLFF. CDR3 bases: TGTGCCAGCAGTCCCTCCACGACAGGTTCTCTTTTGGGGCTGTTTTTT. V and J are TRBV28 and TRBJ2-2, with D maybe TRBD1 (6 bases). V gave up 5 bases and J gave up 13 bases, with 26 bases separating them. Germline V CDR1 and CDR2: MDHEN, SYDVKM. CDR3 size: 16 residues.

Only one count was recorded for this clone. V gene TRBV4-2 combines with J gene TRBJ2-5; D uncertain. This CDR3 region has 14 residues. Germline lookup yields CDR1 LGHNA and CDR2 YNFKEQ. With 1 base removed from V and 0 bases from J, the gap between germline ends came to 6 bases. CDR3 in amino acids: CASSQGTYQETQYF. DNA for the CDR3: TGTGCCAGCAGCCAAGGCACTTACCAAGAGACCCAGTACTTC.

The rearrangement links TRBV19 to TRBJ2-5; 12 bases agree with TRBD2. Losses at the gene ends were 4 bases for V and 2 bases for J; bases not matched to a gene: 5. The CDR3 totals 16 residues. CDR1 and CDR2 from the germline V gene are LNHDA and SQIVND (reference sequence). For the CDR3, the DNA is TGTGCCAGTAGTAGACTAGCGGGGGATATTCAAGAGACCCAGTACTTC. Protein: CASSRLAGDIQETQYF.

The rearrangement uses TRBV30 and TRBJ2-3; 9 bases agree with TRBD1. This CDR3 contains 14 residues. Germline V gene lookup returns CDR1 GTSNPN and CDR2 SVGIG (reference sequence). V shed 0 bases and J 5 bases; nucleotides not matched to a gene: 3. The CDR3 nucleotides are TGTGCCTGGAGTGTAGGACAGGGGAAAGATACGCAGTATTTT. Translating gives CAWSVGQGKDTQYF.

The V call is TRBV11-2, the J call TRBJ2-2; D is uncertain. With 6 bases removed from V and 3 bases from J, the gap between germline ends came to 5 bases. The CDR3 loop spans 12 amino acids. The germline V gene has CDR1 SGHAT and CDR2 FQNNGV. In DNA, the CDR3 is TGTGCCAGCAGGGCCTACACCGGGGAGCTGTTTTTT. Translating gives CASRAYTGELFF.

This chain uses TRBV7-2 with TRBJ2-3; 9 nucleotides align to TRBD2. Losses at the gene ends were 1 base for V and 1 base for J; bases not matched to a gene: 12. This CDR3 contains 19 residues. Germline lookup yields CDR1 SGHTA and CDR2 FQGNSA. CDR3 nucleotide sequence: TGTGCCAGCAGCTTAGTGGGAGGTAGCGGGAGTGGGCGCACAGATACGCAGTATTTT. This codes for CASSLVGGSGSGRTDTQYF. The whole variable domain, filled in from reference TRBV7-2 and TRBJ2-3, reads GAGVSQSPSNKVTEKGKDVELRCDPISGHTALYWYRQSLGQGLEFLIYFQGNSAPDKSGLPSDRFSAERTGGSVSTLTIQRTQQEDSAVYLCASSLVGGSGSGRTDTQYFGPGTRLTVL.

The chain has TRBV25-1 and TRBJ1-2; 7 bases line up with TRBD1. The CDR3 length is 14 residues. Germline-derived CDR1 and CDR2 are MGHDK and SYGVNS. The V gene end was trimmed by 6 bases and the J gene end by 4 bases; junction bases not matched to a gene: 8. The CDR3 bases are TGTGCCAGCAGCTCGACAGGGATCCTCTATGGCTACACCTTC. It encodes CASSSTGILYGYTF.

This sequence joins TRBV19 and TRBJ2-7, with 9 bases lining up with TRBD1. Losses at the gene ends were 6 bases for V and 1 base for J; bases not matched to a gene: 1. This CDR3 spans 13 amino acids. Germline lookup yields CDR1 LNHDA and CDR2 SQIVND (reference sequence). CDR3 amino acids: CASRGQGSYEQYF. The CDR3, as DNA: TGTGCCAGTAGAGGACAGGGGTCCTACGAGCAGTACTTC.

The V and J genes are TRBV6-6 and TRBJ2-3; TRBD2 agrees at 8 bases. V dropped 4 bases and J dropped 0; count of bases not matched to a gene: 3. CDR1 is MNHNY and CDR2 is SVGAGI in the germline V gene (reference sequence). CDR3 length equals 15 residues. The chain's CDR3 is CASSLAGTSTDTQYF. The CDR3 DNA reads as TGTGCCAGCAGTTTAGCGGGGACGAGCACAGATACGCAGTATTTT.

V usage is TRBV11-1 and J usage is TRBJ1-1; 7 bases agree with TRBD1. The J segment lost 4 bases and the V segment lost 0 bases, leaving 8 bases of the junction unmatched. The length of the CDR3 is 16 residues. Per the germline V gene, CDR1 is SGHAT and CDR2 is FQDESV (reference sequence). The CDR3 here is CASSLAGARGSTEAFF. The CDR3 nucleotides are TGTGCCAGCAGCTTAGCAGGGGCCAGGGGGTCCACTGAAGCTTTCTTT.

This chain links TRBV11-2 with TRBJ2-5; TRBD2 aligns across 12 bases. The germline V gene has CDR1 SGHAT and CDR2 FQNNGV. Losses at the gene ends were 2 bases for V and 4 bases for J; bases not matched to a gene: 5. CDR3 length: 16 residues. CDR3: CASSLTLAGGLETQYF. Here the CDR3 DNA reads TGTGCCAGCAGCTTAACTCTAGCGGGGGGGCTAGAGACCCAGTACTTC.

The rearrangement uses TRBV5-1 and TRBJ2-3; TRBD2 matches 9 bases. The CDR3 is 16 residues long. The germline gives CDR1 SGHRS, CDR2 YFSETQ. Unmatched junction bases numbered 6, after V lost 4 bases and J lost 0 bases. Here the CDR3 DNA reads TGCGCCAGCAGCCTAATAGCGGGAGCCAGCACAGATACGCAGTATTTT. It codes for CASSLIAGASTDTQYF. Supplemented by reference TRBV5-1 and TRBJ2-3, the full variable domain reads KAGVTQTPRYLIKTRGQQVTLSCSPISGHRSVSWYQQTPGQGLQFLFEYFSETQRNKGNFPGRFSGRQFSNSRSEMNVSTLELGDSALYLCASSLIAGASTDTQYFGPGTRLTVL.

A few counts support this clone. This sequence joins TRBV11-2 and TRBJ1-4; TRBD1 matches at 11 bases. Per the germline V gene, CDR1 is SGHAT and CDR2 is FQNNGV. The CDR3 length is 18 residues. V was pared by 7 bases and J by 2 bases, with 12 bases of the junction left unmatched. CDR3 nucleotides: TGTGCCAGCACCCTAGGGAGGGGACAGGGGGGGACTAATGAAAAACTGTTTTTT. This translates into CASTLGRGQGGTNEKLFF.

As concerns this clone: One end of the junction fails to match germline, which may point to a read error. This chain joins TRBV20-1 and TRBJ2-1; 9 nucleotides agree with TRBD2. The CDR3 contains 10 residues. CDR1 and CDR2 from the germline V gene are DFQATT and SNEGSKA (reference sequence). The CDR3 protein is CSASSGGAVF. The CDR3 bases are TGCAGTGCTAGTAGCGGGGGTGCGGTCTTC.

The gene calls are TRBV7-2 and TRBJ2-7; D perhaps matches TRBD2 (5 bases). V was pared by 0 bases and J by 2 bases, with 17 bases between. Germline CDR1 and CDR2: SGHTA and FQGNSA. The CDR3 has 17 amino acids. CDR3 sequence reads: CASSLALRVSGTYEQYF. For the CDR3, the DNA is TGTGCCAGCAGCTTAGCGCTTAGGGTGAGCGGAACCTACGAGCAGTACTTC.

This clone is categorized as medium-sized (0.01 to 0.1%). V usage is TRBV5-1 and J usage is TRBJ2-2; 7 bases align to TRBD2. Germline loops: CDR1 SGHRS, CDR2 YFSETQ. This CDR3 comprises 16 residues. V shed 4 bases, J shed 0 bases, and the junction held 6 bases outside the gene matches. The CDR3 DNA is TGCGCCAGCAGCCCGCGGGGGAACGCGAACACCGGGGAGCTGTTTTTT. Amino acids: CASSPRGNANTGELFF.

V and J are TRBV18 and TRBJ1-1, with D maybe TRBD1 (6 bases). Trimming pared 0 bases from V and 4 bases from J, leaving 15 bases between. The germline CDR1 and CDR2 sequences are KGHSH and LQKENI. CDR3 size: 16 residues. Written as DNA, the CDR3 is TGTGCCAGCTCACCACCCTTACAGGGCATGGGCACTGAAGCTTTCTTT. Its translation: CASSPPLQGMGTEAFF.